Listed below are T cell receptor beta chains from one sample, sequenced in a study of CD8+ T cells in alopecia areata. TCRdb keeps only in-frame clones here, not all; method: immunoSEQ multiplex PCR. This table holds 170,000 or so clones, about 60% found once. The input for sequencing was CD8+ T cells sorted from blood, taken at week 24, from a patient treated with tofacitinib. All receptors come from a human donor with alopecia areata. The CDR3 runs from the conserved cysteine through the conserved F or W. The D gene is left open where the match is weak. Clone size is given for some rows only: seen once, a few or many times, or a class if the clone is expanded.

CASSSRLNGYTF TGTGCCAGCAGCTCCCGTCTGAATGGCTACACCTTC . TRBV5-6 . TRBJ1-2
CASSLAGSTDTQYF TGTGCCAGCAGCCTAGCGGGCAGCACAGATACGCAGTATTTT TRBD2 TRBV9 . TRBJ2-3
CAWTPGSNEKLFF TGTGCCTGGACTCCGGGAAGTAATGAAAAACTGTTTTTT . TRBV30 . TRBJ1-4
CASSVGSGGYEQYF TGTGCCAGCAGCGTAGGGTCAGGGGGCTACGAGCAGTACTTC TRBD1 TRBV9 . TRBJ2-7
CASSYPTEAFF TGTGCCAGCAGCTACCCAACTGAAGCTTTCTTT . TRBV7-9 few TRBJ1-1
CASSFSGSEQYF TGTGCCAGCAGCTTTTCAGGGAGCGAGCAGTACTTC . TRBV7-6 . TRBJ2-7
CASSLGQVEVPKQYF TGTGCCAGCAGCTTGGGACAGGTAGAAGTGCCCAAGCAGTACTTC TRBD1 TRBV11-2 . TRBJ2-7
CASSLGRAGLRDTQYF TGTGCCAGCAGCTTAGGCCGGGCAGGGTTGCGGGATACGCAGTATTTT . TRBV7-2 once TRBJ2-3
CSVGVRGLATSPYNEQFF TGCAGCGTTGGGGTTAGGGGACTAGCGACCTCCCCCTACAATGAGCAGTTCTTC TRBD2 TRBV29-1 . TRBJ2-1
CSVGSGGALETQYF TGCAGCGTTGGTAGCGGGGGGGCGCTAGAGACCCAGTACTTC TRBD2 TRBV29-1 . TRBJ2-5
CASSLDGLTSQPQHF TGCGCCAGCAGCTTGGACGGGCTAACGAGTCAGCCCCAGCATTTT . TRBV5-1 . TRBJ1-5
CASRGDTQYF TGTGCCAGCAGAGGGGATACGCAGTATTTT . TRBV2 . TRBJ2-3
CASSLVGGAYDGYTF TGTGCCAGCAGCTTAGTCGGCGGCGCATACGATGGCTACACCTTC . TRBV7-9 few TRBJ1-2
CAWSHGTTANQPQHF TGTGCCTGGAGCCACGGGACAACCGCAAATCAGCCCCAGCATTTT . TRBV30 . TRBJ1-5
CASSQDSVRGFYEQYF TGTGCCAGCAGCCAAGATTCTGTCAGGGGTTTCTACGAGCAGTACTTC . TRBV4-2 . TRBJ2-7
CASSEPGSAGELFF TGTGCCAGCAGTGAACCCGGGTCCGCCGGGGAGCTGTTTTTT . TRBV2 . TRBJ2-2
CASRAGLNYEQYF TGTGCCAGCAGGGCGGGACTGAACTACGAGCAGTACTTC . TRBV6-5 . TRBJ2-7
CASSQDKYSNQPQHF TGCGCCAGCAGCCAAGATAAGTATAGCAATCAGCCCCAGCATTTT . TRBV4-1 . TRBJ1-5
CAWSGTGTNSNYGYTF TGTGCCTGGAGTGGGACCGGGACAAACTCTAACTATGGCTACACCTTC . TRBV30 . TRBJ1-2
CASSQDRGPLDEQFF TGCGCCAGCAGCCAAGATCGGGGGCCCCTCGATGAGCAGTTCTTC . TRBV4-1 few TRBJ2-1
CASSSTPTSGALSSYEQYF TGTGCCAGCAGCTCAACCCCGACTAGCGGGGCTTTGAGCTCCTACGAGCAGTACTTC TRBD2 TRBV13 . TRBJ2-7
CASSPDGGENEQFF TGTGCCAGCAGCCCCGATGGGGGCGAGAATGAGCAGTTCTTC . TRBV7-9 . TRBJ2-1
CASSERGRFSGANVLTF TGTGCCAGCAGTGAAAGGGGACGGTTCTCTGGGGCCAACGTCCTGACTTTC . TRBV2 once TRBJ2-6
CASGLRGNEQFF TGTGCTAGTGGTTTGAGGGGGAATGAGCAGTTCTTC . TRBV12-5 . TRBJ2-1
CAWSVNRAEEAFF TGTGCCTGGAGTGTGAACAGGGCGGAGGAAGCTTTCTTT . TRBV30 . TRBJ1-1
CASSLEVADEQFF TGTGCCAGCAGCTTGGAGGTAGCCGATGAGCAGTTCTTC . TRBV5-6 . TRBJ2-1
CASSPGQGAGEQYF TGTGCCAGCAGCCCAGGACAGGGGGCGGGAGAGCAGTACTTC TRBD1 TRBV7-6 . TRBJ2-7
CASRYQGLGNYEQYF TGCGCCAGCAGATACCAGGGACTAGGGAACTACGAGCAGTACTTC TRBD2 TRBV4-1 . TRBJ2-7
CASSLPDRGYGYTF TGTGCCAGCAGCTTACCGGACAGGGGCTATGGCTACACCTTC TRBD1 TRBV7-9 few TRBJ1-2
CASSQATRQSTPEAFF TGTGCCAGCAGCCAAGCCACGAGACAGTCGACCCCTGAAGCTTTCTTT . TRBV14 . TRBJ1-1
CASSLSQGPNTEAFF TGTGCCAGCAGTTTATCACAGGGGCCCAACACTGAAGCTTTCTTT TRBD1 TRBV27 . TRBJ1-1
CASSEVGFETQYF TGTGCCAGCAGTGAAGTGGGCTTCGAGACCCAGTACTTC . TRBV6-1 . TRBJ2-5
CSAETGPYSYEQYF TGCAGCGCAGAAACAGGGCCTTACTCCTACGAGCAGTACTTC . TRBV29-1 . TRBJ2-7
CSVFGDTEAFF TGCAGCGTTTTTGGTGACACTGAAGCTTTCTTT . TRBV29-1 . TRBJ1-1
CASSLGYNEQFF TGTGCCAGCAGCTTAGGATACAATGAGCAGTTCTTC . TRBV13 . TRBJ2-1
CASSGTPGELFF TGTGCCAGCAGCGGTACCCCCGGGGAGCTGTTTTTT . TRBV13 . TRBJ2-2
CASSLSGSGTDTQYF TGTGCCAGCAGCTTATCGGGCAGTGGCACAGATACGCAGTATTTT . TRBV7-2 . TRBJ2-3
CASSPGTGGQPQHF TGTGCCAGCAGCCCCGGGACAGGTGGTCAGCCCCAGCATTTT TRBD1 TRBV2 few TRBJ1-5